This entry features one TCR beta chain sequence. Its cognate antigen is unknown. Some clones are missing from TCRdb's copy, which holds only in-frame ones; the method was immunoSEQ multiplex PCR. Altogether tens of thousands of clones are present, 90% being singletons, with the ten largest covering over 7.5%. The data are from a study of T cell responses to AZD1222 COVID-19 vaccine. Study outcomes and limitations: Only six or seven AZD1222 recipients were seropositive at baseline. Mostly white British, mostly female donors; authors suggested clonal diversity may be underestimated. At 160-218 and 743-854, vaccine-associated CD4 TCRs were dominant, and they spanned spike.

Sequenced here: peripheral blood, sampled on day 0 of AZD1222 vaccination. The TCR sequence derives from an adult in good health.

The CDR3 loop reads CASSRNTGTGGEKLFF. For the CDR3, the DNA is TGTGCCAGCAGCCGCAATACCGGGACAGGGGGAGAAAAACTGTTTTTT. This chain links TRBV14 with TRBJ1-4, with 11 bases fitting TRBD1. The CDR3 extends over 16 amino acids. Looked up from germline, CDR1 is SGHDN and CDR2 is FVKESK. V was pared by 4 bases and J by 8 bases, with 9 bases of the junction left unmatched.